This T cell receptor beta chain is from a study of vaccination effects on CD4 cells after COVID-19 (dated 2022 in TCRdb). About the investigation overall: The ViraFEST assay stimulated PBMC with viral peptide pools and then used TCR sequencing to identify antigen-specific CD4+ T cell clonotypes by expansion. Across the study, the median time from the second dose to post-vaccine sampling was 72 days (range 14 to 241). Roughly 2 million PBMC per well were cultured in IMDM with roughly 5% human AB serum, around 9.1 IU/ml IL-2 and gentamicin, plus 10 ug/ml peptides. The study compared SARS-CoV-2 spike-specific CD4+ TCR repertoires before and after mRNA vaccination in COVID-19 convalescent patients and infection-naive vaccine recipients. A total of nine to ten COVID-19 convalescent patients and a few SARS-CoV-2-naive healthy vaccine recipients were included in the full study. In the study, cultures from other donors were sequenced using the Oncomine TCR Beta short-read assay on an Illumina iSeq 100. What the authors observed across the whole study: In healthy vaccine recipients, vaccine-induced clones were almost all SARS-CoV-2 mono-reactive, with only 1 of 255 being cross-reactive with common cold coronaviruses. Clones induced by infection and clones induced by vaccination both contracted markedly at late timepoints after vaccination, which fits with T cell responses waning over time. Only a small number of convalescent patients were included, and no early post-infection timepoints were available, which limited the study.

After less than 13 days of culture, CD4+ T cells were isolated with the EasySep CD4+ T cell isolation kit. Each participant received two doses of an mRNA SARS-CoV-2 vaccine, either BNT162b2 or mRNA-1273. None of the healthy vaccine recipients had a prior SARS-CoV-2 infection, which was confirmed by nucleocapsid antibody tests that came back negative both before and after vaccination. Half of the culture medium was replaced with fresh IL-2-containing medium on days 3 and 7. Unless otherwise noted, each peptide stimulation condition was cultured in triplicate wells. PBMC were separated from whole blood using Ficoll-Paque Plus gradient centrifugation and were then either cryopreserved at -140C or used fresh. Genomic DNA was extracted from cultured CD4+ T cells with the QIAamp micro DNA kit. The library was made by the immunoSEQ multiplex PCR assay. DNA from the CD4+ T cells that had been cultured and isolated underwent TCR beta CDR3 sequencing. Per the original workflow: The analysis removed non-productive TCR sequences, trimmed reads to the CDR3 region, and retained only CDR3s that were 7 or more amino acids long. The MANAFEST web app was used to identify antigen-specific clonotypes by comparing expansion in peptide wells with expansion in reference cultures. To be called positive, a clone needed expansion at FDR<0.05 compared with the reference and with all other wells, an odds ratio greater than 5, and a frequency greater than 0.1% in two replicate wells. Clonotypes significantly expanded in SARS-CoV-2 spike wells and in at least one common cold coronavirus spike condition were defined as cross-reactive. CDR3 similarity was assessed by Levenshtein distance using the stringdist R package, and unrooted trees were constructed with ape in R 3.6.1. The table comes from immuneACCESS by way of TCRdb, which keeps in-frame sequences with V and J called. Part of the clones is missing from these tables; in studies checked, under half for an unresolved V gene and the rest for unknown reasons. The DNA gave D and trimming, while V, J and clone size come from that table. This sample comprises 50,000 to 80,000 clones, more than 60% of them detected only once. In total, the top ten clones hold about 2.5% of the sample.

With regard to this clone: Its recognized antigen is unknown. Qualities for individual bases were not recorded, and no much larger clone is one base off.

This specimen was CD4+ T cells from PBMCs cultured without peptide, taken after COVID-19 vaccination. This receptor was taken from a human donor who received a COVID-19 vaccine.

The base sequence is TGTGCCAGTAGGGGGGGTGTCGGGACAGGGTACTACAATGAGCAGTTCTTC. It encodes CASRGGVGTGYYNEQFF. The V and J segments used are TRBV19 and TRBJ2-1, with TRBD1 identical over 9 junction bases. V is cut back by 6 bases and J by 3 bases, with 12 bases in the junction unmatched. CDR1 and CDR2 are drawn from the germline V gene (reference sequence): LNHDA, SQIVND. Including cysteine and phenylalanine, the CDR3 has 17 amino acids. Just the 51-base CDR3 DNA is kept, in frame starting at base 1.